This T cell receptor beta chain was sequenced for a study of blood T cell repertoires in COVID-19. Study at large: T cells, B-cell-depleted T cells, or PBMCs supplied cDNA or gDNA.

Authors' analysis steps: Nucleated cell counts were estimated from reference gene primer amplification. Libraries were prepared by immunoSEQ multiplex PCR; TCRdb keeps only in-frame clonotypes and omits some of them. V, J and clone size reflect that table, while D and trimming were determined from the DNA. This repertoire shows fewer than 250,000 clones, about 85% found once; its top ten account for roughly 21%. This CDR3 has 13 amino acids. CDR1 is SNHLY, CDR2 FYNNEI, per germline. V dropped 7 bases and J dropped 4; count of bases not matched to a gene: 6. Material for sequencing was peripheral blood. The V gene is TRBV2, the J gene TRBJ1-2; 7 nucleotides line up with TRBD1. The receptor was derived from a man between 25 and 39 years old with active or convalescent COVID-19. The CDR3 nucleotides read TGTGCCAGCATAAGACAGGGAGGCTATGGCTACACCTTC. Translated, it gives CASIRQGGYGYTF.